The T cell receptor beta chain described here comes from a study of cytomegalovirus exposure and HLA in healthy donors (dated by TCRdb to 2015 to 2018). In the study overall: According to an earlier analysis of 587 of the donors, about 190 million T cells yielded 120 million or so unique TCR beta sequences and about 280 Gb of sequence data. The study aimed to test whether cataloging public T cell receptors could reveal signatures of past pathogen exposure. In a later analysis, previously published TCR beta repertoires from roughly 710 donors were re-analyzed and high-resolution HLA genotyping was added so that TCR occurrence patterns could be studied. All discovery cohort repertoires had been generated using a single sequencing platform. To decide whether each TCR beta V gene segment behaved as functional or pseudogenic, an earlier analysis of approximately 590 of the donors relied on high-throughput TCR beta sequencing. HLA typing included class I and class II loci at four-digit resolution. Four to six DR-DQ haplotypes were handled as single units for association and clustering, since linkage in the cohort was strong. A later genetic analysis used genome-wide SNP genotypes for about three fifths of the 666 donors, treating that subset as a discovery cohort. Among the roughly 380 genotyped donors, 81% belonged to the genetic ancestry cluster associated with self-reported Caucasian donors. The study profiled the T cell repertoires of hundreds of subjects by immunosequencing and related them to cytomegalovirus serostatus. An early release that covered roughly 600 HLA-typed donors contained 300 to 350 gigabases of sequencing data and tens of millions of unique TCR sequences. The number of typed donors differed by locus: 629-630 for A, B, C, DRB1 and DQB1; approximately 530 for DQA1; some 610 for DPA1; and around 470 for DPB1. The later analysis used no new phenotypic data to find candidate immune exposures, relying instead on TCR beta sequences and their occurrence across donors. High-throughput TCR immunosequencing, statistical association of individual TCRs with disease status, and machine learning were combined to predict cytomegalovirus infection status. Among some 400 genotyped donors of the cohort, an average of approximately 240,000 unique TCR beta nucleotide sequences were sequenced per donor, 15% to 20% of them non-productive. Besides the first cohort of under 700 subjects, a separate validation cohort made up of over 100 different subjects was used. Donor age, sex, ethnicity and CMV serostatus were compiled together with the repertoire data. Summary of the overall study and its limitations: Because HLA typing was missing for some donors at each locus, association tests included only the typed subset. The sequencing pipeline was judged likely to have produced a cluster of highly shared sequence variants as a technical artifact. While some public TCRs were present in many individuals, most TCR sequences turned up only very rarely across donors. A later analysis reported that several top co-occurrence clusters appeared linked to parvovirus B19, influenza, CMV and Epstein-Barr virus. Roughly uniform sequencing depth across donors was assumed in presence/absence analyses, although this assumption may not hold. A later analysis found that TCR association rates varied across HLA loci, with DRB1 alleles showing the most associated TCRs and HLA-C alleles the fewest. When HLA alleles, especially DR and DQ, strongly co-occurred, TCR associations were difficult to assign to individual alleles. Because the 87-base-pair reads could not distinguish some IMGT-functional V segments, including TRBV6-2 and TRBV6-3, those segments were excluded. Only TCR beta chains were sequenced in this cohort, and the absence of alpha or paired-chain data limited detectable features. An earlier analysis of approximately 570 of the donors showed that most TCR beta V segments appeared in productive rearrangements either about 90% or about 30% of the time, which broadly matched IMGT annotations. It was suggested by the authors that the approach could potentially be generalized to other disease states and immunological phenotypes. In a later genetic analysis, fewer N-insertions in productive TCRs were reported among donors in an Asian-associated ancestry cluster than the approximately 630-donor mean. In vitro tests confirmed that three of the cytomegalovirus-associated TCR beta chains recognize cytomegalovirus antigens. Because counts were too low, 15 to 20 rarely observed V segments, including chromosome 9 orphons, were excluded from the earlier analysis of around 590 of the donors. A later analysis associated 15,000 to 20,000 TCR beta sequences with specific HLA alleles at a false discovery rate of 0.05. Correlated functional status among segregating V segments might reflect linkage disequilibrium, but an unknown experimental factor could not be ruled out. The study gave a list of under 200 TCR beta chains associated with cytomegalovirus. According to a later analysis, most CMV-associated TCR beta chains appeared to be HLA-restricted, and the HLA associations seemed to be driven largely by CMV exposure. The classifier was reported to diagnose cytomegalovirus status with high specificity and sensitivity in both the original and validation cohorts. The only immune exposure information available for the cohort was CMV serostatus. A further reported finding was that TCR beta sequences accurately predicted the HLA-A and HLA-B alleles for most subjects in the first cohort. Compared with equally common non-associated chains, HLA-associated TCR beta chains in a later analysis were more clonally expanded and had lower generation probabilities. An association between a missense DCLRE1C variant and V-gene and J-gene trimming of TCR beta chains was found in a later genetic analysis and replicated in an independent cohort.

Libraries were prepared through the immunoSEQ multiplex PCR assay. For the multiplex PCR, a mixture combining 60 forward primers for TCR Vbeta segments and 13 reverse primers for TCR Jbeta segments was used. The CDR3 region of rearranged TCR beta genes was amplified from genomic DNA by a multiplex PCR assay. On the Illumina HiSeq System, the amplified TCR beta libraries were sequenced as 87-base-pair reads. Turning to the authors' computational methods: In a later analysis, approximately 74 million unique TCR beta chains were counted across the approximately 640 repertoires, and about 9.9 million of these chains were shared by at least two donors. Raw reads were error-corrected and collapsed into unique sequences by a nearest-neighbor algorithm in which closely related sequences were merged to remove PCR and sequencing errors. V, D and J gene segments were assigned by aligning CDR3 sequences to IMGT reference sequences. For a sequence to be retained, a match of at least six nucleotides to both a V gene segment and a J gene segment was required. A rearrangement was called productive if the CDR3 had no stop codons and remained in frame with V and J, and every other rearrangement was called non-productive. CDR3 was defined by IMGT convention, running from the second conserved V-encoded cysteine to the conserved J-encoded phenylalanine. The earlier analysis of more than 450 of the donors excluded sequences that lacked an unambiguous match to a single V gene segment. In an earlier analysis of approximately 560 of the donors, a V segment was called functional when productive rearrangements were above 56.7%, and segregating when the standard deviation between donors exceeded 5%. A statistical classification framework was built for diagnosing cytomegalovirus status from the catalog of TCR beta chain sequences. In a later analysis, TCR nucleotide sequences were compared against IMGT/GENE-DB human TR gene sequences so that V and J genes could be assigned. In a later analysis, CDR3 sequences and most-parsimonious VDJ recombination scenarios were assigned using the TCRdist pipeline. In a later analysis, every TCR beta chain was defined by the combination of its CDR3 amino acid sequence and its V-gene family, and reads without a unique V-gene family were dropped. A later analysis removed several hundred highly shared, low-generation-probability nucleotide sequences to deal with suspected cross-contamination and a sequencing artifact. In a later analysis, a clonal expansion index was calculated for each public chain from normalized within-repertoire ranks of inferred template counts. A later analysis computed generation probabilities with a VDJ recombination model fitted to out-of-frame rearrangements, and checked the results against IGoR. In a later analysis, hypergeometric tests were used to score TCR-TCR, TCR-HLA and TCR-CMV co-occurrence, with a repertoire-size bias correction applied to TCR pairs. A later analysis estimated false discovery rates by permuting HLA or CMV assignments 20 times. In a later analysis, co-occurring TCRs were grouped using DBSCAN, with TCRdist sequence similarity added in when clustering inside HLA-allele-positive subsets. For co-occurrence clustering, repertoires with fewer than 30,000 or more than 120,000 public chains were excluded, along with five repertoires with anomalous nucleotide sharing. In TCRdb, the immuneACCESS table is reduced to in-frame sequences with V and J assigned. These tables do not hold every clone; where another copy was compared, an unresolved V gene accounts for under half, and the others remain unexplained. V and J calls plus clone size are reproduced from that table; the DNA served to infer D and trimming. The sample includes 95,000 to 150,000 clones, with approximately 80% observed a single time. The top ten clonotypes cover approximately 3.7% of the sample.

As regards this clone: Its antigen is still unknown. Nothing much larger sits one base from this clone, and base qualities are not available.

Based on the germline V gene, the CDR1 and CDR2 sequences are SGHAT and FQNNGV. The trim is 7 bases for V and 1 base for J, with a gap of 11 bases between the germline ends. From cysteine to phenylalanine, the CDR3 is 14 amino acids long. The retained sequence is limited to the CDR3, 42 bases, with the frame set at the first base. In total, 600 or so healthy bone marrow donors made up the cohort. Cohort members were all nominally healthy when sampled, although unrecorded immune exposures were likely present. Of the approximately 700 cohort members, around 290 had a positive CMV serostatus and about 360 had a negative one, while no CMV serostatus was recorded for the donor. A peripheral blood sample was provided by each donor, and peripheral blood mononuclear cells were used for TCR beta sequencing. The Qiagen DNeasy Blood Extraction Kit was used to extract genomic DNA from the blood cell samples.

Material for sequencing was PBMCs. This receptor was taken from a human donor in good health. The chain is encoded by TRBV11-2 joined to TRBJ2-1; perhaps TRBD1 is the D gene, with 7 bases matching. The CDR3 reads CASIGGQSYNEQFF. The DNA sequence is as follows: TGTGCCAGCATCGGGGGACAGTCCTACAATGAGCAGTTCTTC.